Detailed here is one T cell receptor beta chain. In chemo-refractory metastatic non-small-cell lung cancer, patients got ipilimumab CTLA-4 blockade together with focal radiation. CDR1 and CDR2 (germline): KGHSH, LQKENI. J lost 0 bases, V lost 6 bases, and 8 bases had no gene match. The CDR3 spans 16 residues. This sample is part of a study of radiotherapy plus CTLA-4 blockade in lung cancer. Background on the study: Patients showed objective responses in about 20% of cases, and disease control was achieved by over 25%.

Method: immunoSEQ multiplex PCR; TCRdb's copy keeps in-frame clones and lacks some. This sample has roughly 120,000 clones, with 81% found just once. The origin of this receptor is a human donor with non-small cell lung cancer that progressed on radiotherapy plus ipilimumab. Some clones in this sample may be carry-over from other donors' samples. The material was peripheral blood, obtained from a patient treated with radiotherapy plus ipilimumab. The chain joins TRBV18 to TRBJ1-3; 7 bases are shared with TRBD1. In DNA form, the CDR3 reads TGTGCCAGCTCCGTGGACAGGTTCAGCTCTGGAAACACCATATATTTT. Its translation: CASSVDRFSSGNTIYF.